This is a list of T cell receptor beta chains from one sample in a study of CD8+ T cells in alopecia areata. Profiling relied on immunoSEQ multiplex PCR, and the TCRdb table lists in-frame clones only, not all of them. Of 110,000 to 150,000 clones listed, less than 65% are singletons. The specimen sequenced was CD8+ T cells sorted from blood. Receptors originate from a human donor in good health. Both conserved end residues are part of each CDR3. The D gene is left open where the match is weak. Rows give clone size only sometimes, using once, few, many, or a class for an expanded clone.

TRBV29-1	NA	TRBJ2-7	TRBD2	TGCAGCGTTGTTGAGCGGGAGTACGAGCAGTACTTC	CSVVEREYEQYF
TRBV2	NA	TRBJ2-1	NA	TGTGCCAGCAACCTGGCCAGCAATGAGCAGTTCTTC	CASNLASNEQFF
TRBV7-9	few	TRBJ1-2	NA	TGTGCCAGCAGCTCAACACAGGGTTACTATGGCTACACCTTC	CASSSTQGYYGYTF
TRBV5-1	NA	TRBJ2-7	NA	TGCGCCAGCAGCTTGCGACAAAACTACGAGCAGTACTTC	CASSLRQNYEQYF
TRBV7-9	NA	TRBJ2-3	NA	TGTGCCAGCAGCTTTCCGTACAGCACAGATACGCAGTATTTT	CASSFPYSTDTQYF
TRBV29-1	NA	TRBJ2-7	TRBD2	TGCAGCGTTGAAGATTTCACTAGCGGCACACCCTACGAGCAGTACTTC	CSVEDFTSGTPYEQYF
TRBV5-6	NA	TRBJ2-3	NA	TGTGCCAGCAGCCAGGGTAATACGCAGTATTTT	CASSQGNTQYF
TRBV4-1	NA	TRBJ2-1	NA	TGCGCCAGCAGCCCGGACTGGGGATCCTACAATGAGCAGTTCTTC	CASSPDWGSYNEQFF
TRBV28	NA	TRBJ2-4	TRBD2	TGTGCCAGCACCACTCCGGGAGGGGGACTAGGGGACATTCAGTACTTC	CASTTPGGGLGDIQYF
TRBV7-9	few	TRBJ2-7	NA	TGTGCCAGCAGCCTCGCCCGACAGAACCACGAGCAGTACTTC	CASSLARQNHEQYF
TRBV29-1	once	TRBJ2-6	NA	TGCAGCGTTGTGCTCAGGGCTAACCCTGGGGCCAACGTCCTGACTTTC	CSVVLRANPGANVLTF
TRBV13	NA	TRBJ2-1	TRBD2	TGTGCCAGCAGCCCCATCGCGGGAGGAGGGGATGAGCAGTTCTTC	CASSPIAGGGDEQFF
TRBV7-9	NA	TRBJ2-7	TRBD1	TGTGCCAGCAGTTCGGGACAGGCGTCCTACGAGCAGTACTTC	CASSSGQASYEQYF
TRBV2	NA	TRBJ1-1	NA	TGTGCCAGCAGGCCGGACGGTATGAACACTGAAGCTTTCTTT	CASRPDGMNTEAFF
TRBV11-2	NA	TRBJ2-3	NA	TGTGCCAGCAGCCTGAGTCGCGCAGATACGCAGTATTTT	CASSLSRADTQYF
TRBV27	NA	TRBJ2-1	NA	TGTGCCAGCACGGATTCGGGGGATGAGCAGTTCTTC	CASTDSGDEQFF
TRBV4-2	few	TRBJ2-7	NA	TGTGCCAGCAGCCGCGCCCCGAAGGAGCAGTACTTC	CASSRAPKEQYF
TRBV29-1	NA	TRBJ2-7	NA	TGCAGCGTGTTCGCCGGGGCGCGCTCCTACGAGCAGTACTTC	CSVFAGARSYEQYF
TRBV27	NA	TRBJ1-5	NA	TGTGCCAGCAGGACAACAGGAGCACCTTATAGCAATCAGCCCCAGCATTTT	CASRTTGAPYSNQPQHF
TRBV4-1	NA	TRBJ2-7	NA	TGCGCCAGCAGCCAAGAACTTCAGTACGAGCAGTACTTC	CASSQELQYEQYF
TRBV29-1	NA	TRBJ2-7	TRBD2	TGCAGCGTTAGGTTGCCCGGGACTAGCGGAGCTTACGAGCAGTACTTC	CSVRLPGTSGAYEQYF
TRBV9	NA	TRBJ2-7	TRBD2	TGTGCCAGCAGCGGGTCTAGCGGGGGAAAAGGGGACGAGCAGTACTTC	CASSGSSGGKGDEQYF
TRBV5-1	few	TRBJ2-1	NA	TGCGCCAGCAGTCAACAGGGTGGGCAGGACAATGAGCAGTTCTTC	CASSQQGGQDNEQFF
TRBV4-1	few	TRBJ2-2	TRBD2	TGCGCCAGCAGCCACGCTAGCGGGGCGAACACCGGGGAGCTGTTTTTT	CASSHASGANTGELFF
TRBV27	NA	TRBJ2-7	TRBD1	TGTGCCAGCAGTCTCGGAGGACAGGGGATAGGGCAGTACTTC	CASSLGGQGIGQYF
TRBV5-1	NA	TRBJ2-7	NA	TGCGCCAGCAGCTTTAGCGGAGGCACCTACGAGCAGTACTTC	CASSFSGGTYEQYF
TRBV9	NA	TRBJ1-5	NA	TGTGCCAGCAGCGGGCATGCGGGCAATCAGCCCCAGCATTTT	CASSGHAGNQPQHF
TRBV29-1	few	TRBJ1-1	NA	TGCAGCGTGGGCCAATCGAGTGGGGCTTTCTTT	CSVGQSSGAFF
TRBV6-5	NA	TRBJ2-2	NA	TGTGCCAGCAGTTACTCGTCGACTTCCGGGGAGCTGTTTTTT	CASSYSSTSGELFF
TRBV19	few	TRBJ1-5	NA	TGTGCCAGTAGTATGGTTCAGGACCCGAATCAGCCCCAGCATTTT	CASSMVQDPNQPQHF
TRBV2	few	TRBJ2-1	TRBD2	TGTGCCAGCAAAGCTGGGACTAGCGGGGCTCGCAATGAGCAGTTCTTC	CASKAGTSGARNEQFF
TRBV29-1	NA	TRBJ2-6	NA	TGCAGCGTCGGCTCGCGGGGAAGGGGAGTCTCTGGGGCCAACGTCCTGACTTTC	CSVGSRGRGVSGANVLTF
TRBV10-2	NA	TRBJ1-2	NA	TGCGCCAGCAGTGACCAGGGGCGGTATGGCTACACCTTC	CASSDQGRYGYTF
TRBV2	NA	TRBJ2-7	TRBD1	TGTGCCAGCAGCGTTGGGACAGATTACGAGCAGTACTTC	CASSVGTDYEQYF
TRBV7-8	once	TRBJ2-7	NA	TGTGCCAGCAGCTTAGTTACCCCCAGCCAGTACGAGCAGTACTTC	CASSLVTPSQYEQYF
TRBV5-6	once	TRBJ1-1	NA	TGTGCCAGCAACCTTGGGGCTGAAGCTTTCTTT	CASNLGAEAFF
TRBV9	NA	TRBJ2-1	NA	TGTGCCAGCAGCGTAGGGGGGCTTGAGCAGTTCTTC	CASSVGGLEQFF
TRBV5-1	NA	TRBJ2-3	NA	TGCGCCAGCAGCCCCGACTCGAACACAGATACGCAGTATTTT	CASSPDSNTDTQYF
TRBV6-4	NA	TRBJ1-2	NA	TGTGCCAGCTCAGGAGGCCCAGGGCGAGGCTACACCTTC	CASSGGPGRGYTF
TRBV6-5	NA	TRBJ1-4	TRBD1	TGTGCCAGCAAACTCTCGCTCAGGGGGATTGAAAAACTGTTTTTT	CASKLSLRGIEKLFF
TRBV12-2	few	TRBJ2-2	NA	TGTGCAAGTCGACGGACTAGCGGGAGTCGAAGACCTTGCGGGGAGCTGTTTTTT	CASRRTSGSRRPCGELFF
TRBV19	NA	TRBJ2-1	TRBD1	TGTGCCAGTAGCCGACAGGGGAGCTCCTACAATGAGCAGTTCTTC	CASSRQGSSYNEQFF
TRBV29-1	once	TRBJ2-1	TRBD2	TGCAGCGTTGATGCTAGCGGGAGACCCGGCTACAATGAGCAGTTCTTC	CSVDASGRPGYNEQFF
TRBV5-1	NA	TRBJ2-1	TRBD2	TGCGCCAGCAGCCTGACTAGCGGGGGATACAATGAGCAGTTCTTC	CASSLTSGGYNEQFF
TRBV10-3	NA	TRBJ2-5	TRBD2	TGTGCCATCAGTGAGTCGTGGCGGTTAGGACTAGCGTATCACCAAGAGACCCAGTACTTC	CAISESWRLGLAYHQETQYF